This T cell receptor (beta chain) was observed in a study of T cells after yellow fever vaccination. This clonotype has a count of ten or more. TCRdb called the 5' RACE reads again in MiXCR, with one record for every CDR3 protein. The sample records 150,000 to 200,000 distinct CDR3 sequences, around 9.7% being singletons. CDR3 length: 14 amino acids. The ends were cut back, 1 base at V and 5 bases at J, with 10 bases in the middle. Germline lookup yields CDR1 SGHDN and CDR2 FVKESK. The J gene is TRBJ2-3, the V gene TRBV14; perhaps TRBD1 as D (5 bases). This clonotype was sampled from a man aged 18 to 29 who received the YFV17D yellow fever vaccine. Sequencing was performed on CD8+ T cells sorted from PBMCs, taken 45 days after the yellow fever booster vaccination. This chain's CDR3 is CASSQGGVRDTQYF. The CDR3 bases are TGTGCCAGCAGCCAAGGGGGCGTTCGAGATACGCAGTATTTT.